This passage covers 29 T cell receptor beta chains from one sample sequenced in a study of shared clonotypes between healthy human individuals. Sequencing used immunoSEQ multiplex PCR; TCRdb keeps in-frame clones, though not all of them. The sample records about 2.5 million clones, 85% to 95% being singletons. Sequencing was performed on naive CD4+ T cells from PBMCs. Subset meaning: CD45RA+ positively selected. Receptors originate from a man in his late teens or twenties in good health. Some clones in this sample may be carry-over from other donors' samples.

The chain carries TRBV6-5 and TRBJ2-7; 11 bases map to TRBD2. J lost 0 bases, V lost 6 bases, and 4 bases had no gene match. CDR1 is MNHEY and CDR2 is SVGAGI in the germline V gene. The CDR3 is made up of 15 amino acids. The CDR3 reads CASSFSGGDSYEQYF. In DNA form, the CDR3 reads TGTGCCAGCAGCTTTAGCGGGGGGGACTCCTACGAGCAGTACTTC.

This clone has just a few counts. CDR3 DNA sequence: TGCGCCAGCAGCTCCACCGGGACAGGGGCGCGCGAGCAGTACTTC. This gives the protein CASSSTGTGAREQYF. The V gene is TRBV5-1, the J gene TRBJ2-7; 10 nucleotides match TRBD1. CDR3 length equals 15 residues. With V trimmed by 3 bases and J by 6 bases, 9 bases remained unmatched. Germline CDR1 reads SGHRS; CDR2 reads YFSETQ.

V is TRBV7-7 and J is TRBJ2-2, with TRBD2 as a possible D gene (6 bases). Germline CDR1 and CDR2: SSHAT and FNYEAQ (reference sequence). This CDR3 comprises 16 residues. The V end lost 4 bases, the J end lost 6 bases, and 18 bases lay between the germline ends. CDR3 region: CASSSSGSPGAGELFF. CDR3 bases: TGTGCCAGCAGCTCCTCCGGGAGCCCCGGGGCCGGGGAGCTGTTTTTT.

V and J are TRBV19 and TRBJ2-1, with TRBD1 identical over 7 bases. CDR3 length equals 14 residues. Germline V gene data show CDR1 as LNHDA and CDR2 as SQIVND (reference sequence). The J segment lost 8 bases and the V segment lost 6 bases, leaving 10 bases of the junction unmatched. The chain's CDR3 is CASSLIGGRDEQFF. The DNA for the CDR3 is TGTGCCAGTAGCCTCATAGGGGGCAGAGATGAGCAGTTCTTC.

The V and J genes are TRBV10-1 and TRBJ2-7; 9 nucleotides agree with TRBD2. The junction had 6 bases not matched to a gene; V was cut back by 0 bases and J by 3 bases. The CDR3 sequence is 16 residues long. The germline V gene has CDR1 WNHNN and CDR2 SYGVQD (reference sequence). CDR3 region: CASSESKLAGYYEQYF. CDR3 nucleotide sequence: TGCGCCAGCAGTGAGTCGAAACTAGCGGGCTACTACGAGCAGTACTTC.

The V gene is TRBV28, the J gene TRBJ1-1; D not resolved. Between the trimmed V and J ends, which lost 7 bases and 1 base, there was a span of 10 bases. From germline, CDR1 is MDHEN and CDR2 SYDVKM. This CDR3 is built from 13 residues. In nucleotides, the CDR3 is TGTGCCAGCACAGTCCAGCCGAACACTGAAGCTTTCTTT. Its protein is CASTVQPNTEAFF.

This clone came up once. The chain couples TRBV23-1 to TRBJ1-2, with D possibly TRBD1 on 6 matching bases. TRBV23-1 is known as an ORF, though its function is uncertain. The CDR3 totals 17 residues. Trimming shortened V by 3 bases and J by 3 bases, and 20 bases separated the two germline ends. The CDR3 sequence: CASSHSQAGEKYYGYTF. In DNA, the CDR3 is TGCGCCAGCAGTCACTCCCAGGCAGGGGAAAAGTACTATGGCTACACCTTC.

This chain joins TRBV27 and TRBJ2-3; D uncertain. Trimming took off 5 bases at V and 3 bases at J, with 9 bases between the two ends. Germline lookup yields CDR1 MNHEY and CDR2 SMNVEV (reference sequence). There are 13 residues in the CDR3. The CDR3 DNA sequence: TGTGCCAGCAGTCACCACACGACAGATACGCAGTATTTT. Amino acid sequence: CASSHHTTDTQYF.

The rearrangement joins TRBV28 to TRBJ2-2, with D hard to call. The germline V and J ends were trimmed by 3 bases and 4 bases, with 12 bases remaining between them. The CDR3 has 15 amino acids. Germline V lookup: CDR1 MDHEN, CDR2 SYDVKM. The CDR3 DNA reads as TGTGCCAGCAGTTTCTCGAGGTTAAGCACCGGGGAGCTGTTTTTT. Translating gives CASSFSRLSTGELFF.

This sequence joins TRBV11-2 and TRBJ2-1; D is ambiguous. Germline-derived CDR1 and CDR2 are SGHAT and FQNNGV. V was shortened by 2 bases and J by 5 bases, with 7 bases between the two germline ends. The CDR3 has 13 amino acids. The CDR3 spells CASSLRRDNEQFF. Here the CDR3 DNA reads TGTGCCAGCAGCTTAAGAAGAGACAATGAGCAGTTCTTC.

This clone has just one count. The chain uses TRBV4-1 and TRBJ1-1; 8 bases are shared with TRBD1. Germline V lookup: CDR1 MGHRA, CDR2 YSYEKL. The junction had 13 bases not matched to a gene; V was cut back by 4 bases and J by 0 bases. The CDR3 is 18 amino acids. The DNA for the CDR3 is TGCGCCAGCAGCCGCGGATTTGGACAGGGCGCCATGAACACTGAAGCTTTCTTT. Translating it yields CASSRGFGQGAMNTEAFF.

The chain is built from TRBV5-1 and TRBJ2-1; D is unresolved. This CDR3 has 14 amino acids. With 3 bases removed from V and 4 bases from J, the gap between germline ends came to 11 bases. From germline, CDR1 is SGHRS and CDR2 YFSETQ. The CDR3 DNA reads TGCGCCAGCAGCTACCGATCAGGTTACAATGAGCAGTTCTTC. The encoded protein is CASSYRSGYNEQFF.

Remarks on this clone: The sample contains more than one DNA sequence encoding this CDR3. The rearrangement links TRBV5-1 to TRBJ2-3; no reliable D call. In germline, CDR1 is SGHRS, CDR2 YFSETQ. Deletions cut 2 bases from V and 2 bases from J, with 6 bases between. The CDR3 contains 13 residues. CDR3 sequence: CASSLDPTDTQYF. The CDR3 nucleotides are TGCGCCAGCAGCTTAGATCCCACAGATACGCAGTATTTT.

V is TRBV7-6 and J is TRBJ2-1; 10 bases align to TRBD2. J lost 2 bases, V lost 4 bases, and 8 bases had no gene match. The germline V gene encodes CDR1 SGHVS and CDR2 FNYEAQ. This CDR3 comprises 17 residues. CDR3 sequence (DNA): TGTGCCAGCAGCTCCCTCGGACTAGCGGAGACCTACAATGAGCAGTTCTTC. Protein sequence: CASSSLGLAETYNEQFF.

The genes are TRBV5-1 and TRBJ2-7, with 12 bases that match TRBD1. Germline V gene data show CDR1 as SGHRS and CDR2 as YFSETQ. Losses at the gene ends were 4 bases for V and 7 bases for J; bases not matched to a gene: 9. The CDR3 runs 15 residues. CDR3 region: CASSRAGQGAREQYF. For the CDR3, the DNA is TGCGCCAGCAGCCGGGCGGGACAGGGGGCTAGAGAGCAGTACTTC.

A single count supports this clone. This chain connects TRBV19 to TRBJ1-1; D perhaps matches TRBD1 (5 bases). Per the germline V gene, CDR1 is LNHDA and CDR2 is SQIVND (reference sequence). The V gene lost 8 bases and the J gene lost 1 base, with 11 bases spanning the gap. This CDR3 has 13 residues. The CDR3 nucleotides read TGTGCCAGTTCAGAGGGGAAGAACACTGAAGCTTTCTTT. Translation: CASSEGKNTEAFF.

The chain couples TRBV6-1 to TRBJ2-1; 12 nucleotides line up with TRBD2. Looked up from germline, CDR1 is MNHNS and CDR2 is SASEGT. The CDR3 totals 17 residues. With 2 bases clipped from V and 7 bases from J, the junction kept 9 bases outside the gene matches. This CDR3 reads CASSELASGRVGNEQFF. The CDR3 nucleotides read TGTGCCAGCAGTGAATTGGCTAGCGGGAGGGTGGGTAATGAGCAGTTCTTC.

This rearrangement joins TRBV10-3 to TRBJ2-7, with 8 positions matching TRBD1. There are 16 residues in the CDR3. V lost 0 bases, J lost 3 bases, and 7 bases stayed unmatched. Germline lookup yields CDR1 ENHRY and CDR2 SYGVKD. Here the CDR3 DNA reads TGTGCCATCAGTGAGTCGATTGCAGGGGGCCTCTACGAGCAGTACTTC. Translating it yields CAISESIAGGLYEQYF.

This rearrangement joins TRBV14 to TRBJ2-1; 10 nucleotides agree with TRBD2. V shed 6 bases and J 6 bases; nucleotides not matched to a gene: 8. The CDR3 sequence is 15 residues long. CDR1 is SGHDN and CDR2 is FVKESK in the germline V gene. Written as DNA, the CDR3 is TGTGCCAGCAGGCCTAGCGGGAGCCGAGGCAATGAGCAGTTCTTC. Translation: CASRPSGSRGNEQFF.

This chain uses TRBV4-3 with TRBJ2-1, with 11 bases lining up with TRBD2. The CDR3 covers 17 residues. V shed 4 bases and J 4 bases; nucleotides not matched to a gene: 9. Germline-derived CDR1 and CDR2 are LGHNA and YSLEER. This CDR3 is CASSRLVAGGAYNEQFF. CDR3 in DNA: TGCGCCAGCAGCCGACTAGTAGCGGGAGGGGCTTACAATGAGCAGTTCTTC.

The rearrangement joins TRBV9 to TRBJ2-3; no firm D call. This CDR3 is built from 13 residues. Germline V lookup: CDR1 SGDLS, CDR2 YYNGEE. V was cut by 2 bases and J by 6 bases, with 10 bases left in between. CDR3 nucleotides: TGTGCCAGCAGCGTGCATCACAGCGATACGCAGTATTTT. It yields the protein CASSVHHSDTQYF.

This clone is a singleton in its sample. This chain links TRBV19 with TRBJ1-2; D possibly corresponds to TRBD1 (5 bases). V was shortened by 4 bases and J by 9 bases, with 15 bases between the two germline ends. The CDR3 sequence is 13 residues long. Per the germline V gene, CDR1 is LNHDA and CDR2 is SQIVND (reference sequence). CDR3 protein: CASSKDVGTRYTF. CDR3 nucleotide sequence: TGTGCCAGTAGTAAAGATGTGGGGACCCGCTACACCTTC.

The chain couples TRBV6-1 to TRBJ1-1; D is unclear. The CDR3 is 13 residues long. Germline lookup yields CDR1 MNHNS and CDR2 SASEGT. Deletions cut 4 bases from V and 4 bases from J, with 10 bases between. The CDR3 sequence is CASSVFSVTEAFF. As DNA, the CDR3 is TGTGCCAGCAGTGTTTTTTCGGTCACTGAAGCTTTCTTT.

This rearrangement joins TRBV27 to TRBJ2-1; D tentatively fits TRBD1 or TRBD2 (5 bases each). CDR1 and CDR2 (germline): MNHEY, SMNVEV (reference sequence). With 7 bases removed from V and 3 bases from J, the gap between germline ends came to 19 bases. The CDR3 spans 16 residues. DNA for the CDR3: TGTGCCAGCACCCGAGGGGCCGCAGGACGCTACAATGAGCAGTTCTTC. Translation gives CASTRGAAGRYNEQFF.

As DNA, the CDR3 is TGTGCCAGCAGCTTATTACAGCACACTGAAGCTTTCTTT. It yields the protein CASSLLQHTEAFF. The V gene is TRBV7-9, the J gene TRBJ1-1; D gene uncertain. Trimming removed 2 bases from V and 3 bases from J, with 7 bases in between. Per germline, CDR1 SEHNR and CDR2 FQNEAQ (reference sequence). The CDR3 is 13 residues long. The full variable domain, its missing parts supplied by reference TRBV7-9 and TRBJ1-1, is DTGVSQNPRHKITKRGQNVTFRCDPISEHNRLYWYRQTLGQGPEFLTYFQNEAQLEKSRLLSDRFSAERPKGSFSTLEIQRTEQGDSAMYLCASSLLQHTEAFFGQGTRLTVV.

The chain couples TRBV14 to TRBJ2-3; D gene unclear. The CDR3 loop spans 13 amino acids. CDR1 SGHDN and CDR2 FVKESK come from the germline V gene. Trimming took off 1 base at V and 7 bases at J, with 9 bases between the two ends. CDR3: CASSQVDTNTQYF. The DNA of the CDR3 is TGTGCCAGCAGCCAAGTCGACACGAATACGCAGTATTTT.

V gene TRBV15 combines with J gene TRBJ2-3; TRBD2 is a possible D gene (5 bases). This CDR3 contains 15 residues. The V gene's germline CDR1 is LNHNV and CDR2 YYDKDF (reference sequence). Deletions cut 0 bases from V and 6 bases from J, with 13 bases between. Here the CDR3 DNA reads TGTGCCACCAGCAGAGAGGAGGCTAGACCCGATACGCAGTATTTT. Amino acids: CATSREEARPDTQYF.

The chain joins TRBV7-8 to TRBJ2-3; 11 nucleotides align to TRBD2. The CDR3 runs to 16 residues. V was pared by 5 bases and J by 0 bases, with 4 bases of the junction left unmatched. Germline V lookup: CDR1 SGHVS, CDR2 FQNEAQ. This chain's CDR3 is CASSLWTSGSTDTQYF. The CDR3 region has the DNA TGTGCCAGCAGCCTCTGGACTAGCGGGAGCACAGATACGCAGTATTTT.

The chain employs TRBV28 and TRBJ1-4, with no clear D. V lost 5 bases and J lost 4, with 5 bases in between. Germline V CDR1 and CDR2: MDHEN, SYDVKM. CDR3 length: 12 amino acids. In DNA form, the CDR3 reads TGTGCCAGCAGTCCATTTAATGAAAAACTGTTTTTT. As protein: CASSPFNEKLFF.